The rows below give T cell receptor beta chains drawn from one sample of a study of blood T cell repertoires in COVID-19. This table comes from immunoSEQ multiplex PCR, and its TCRdb copy is limited to in-frame clones, with some not included. This table has approximately 220,000 clones, 85% to 90% appearing once. Material: PBMCs or T cells enriched from blood (not recorded which). The receptor set was obtained from a woman between 25 and 40 years old with acute COVID-19. CDR3s include the opening cysteine and the closing phenylalanine or tryptophan. The D gene is left open where the match is weak. Size values are once, few and many counts, or a class for expanded clones, and some rows have none.

>TRBV7-2|.|TRBJ2-7|.
CASSLERQAYEQYF
TGTGCCAGCAGCTTAGAACGACAGGCGTACGAGCAGTACTTC
>TRBV28|.|TRBJ2-7|TRBD1
CASSFHYRVDRDYEQYF
TGTGCCAGCAGTTTCCATTATCGGGTCGACAGGGACTACGAGCAGTACTTC
>TRBV27|.|TRBJ2-1|TRBD1
CASSLMFESLGTGSYNEQFF
TGTGCCAGCAGTTTAATGTTCGAATCCCTCGGGACAGGGAGCTACAATGAGCAGTTCTTC
>TRBV15|.|TRBJ1-5|.
CATSRDSGRAAPQHF
TGTGCCACCAGCAGAGATTCTGGCAGGGCGGCGCCCCAGCATTTT
>TRBV28|.|TRBJ2-1|TRBD2
CASSLISGGPYNEQFF
TGTGCCAGCAGTCTAATTAGCGGGGGGCCCTACAATGAGCAGTTCTTC
>TRBV5-4|.|TRBJ2-4|.
CASSFQGSAKNIQYF
TGTGCCAGCAGCTTTCAGGGGTCTGCCAAAAACATTCAGTACTTC
>TRBV4-3|.|TRBJ2-7|.
CASSQDDSLSYEQYF
TGCGCCAGCAGCCAAGATGACAGCCTTTCCTACGAGCAGTACTTC
>TRBV7-8|.|TRBJ2-1|TRBD2
CASSFQRGGYNEQFF
TGTGCCAGCAGCTTTCAGCGGGGGGGCTACAATGAGCAGTTCTTC
>TRBV29-1|.|TRBJ2-1|TRBD1
CSADRDIYNEQFF
TGCAGCGCCGACAGGGACATCTACAATGAGCAGTTCTTC
>TRBV19|.|TRBJ1-1|.
CASSIVSGSTEAFF
TGTGCCAGTAGTATCGTTTCGGGTAGTACTGAAGCTTTCTTT
>TRBV4-2|.|TRBJ1-2|.
CASSQDLEVSSLGYTF
TGTGCCAGCAGCCAAGATTTGGAGGTATCCTCTCTAGGCTACACCTTC
>TRBV9|.|TRBJ1-6|TRBD1
CASSRTGDNSPLHF
TGTGCCAGCTCCCGGACAGGGGATAATTCACCCCTCCACTTT
>TRBV9|once|TRBJ1-2|.
CASSVGSGVNYGYTF
TGTGCCAGCAGCGTAGGGTCCGGGGTTAACTATGGCTACACCTTC
>TRBV7-2|.|TRBJ2-2|.
CASSLASANTGELFF
TGTGCCAGCAGCTTAGCCAGCGCGAACACCGGGGAGCTGTTTTTT
>TRBV4-1|.|TRBJ2-6|TRBD1
CASSMGQSSGANVLTF
TGCGCCAGCAGCATGGGACAGTCCTCTGGGGCCAACGTCCTGACTTTC
>TRBV27|.|TRBJ2-5|.
CASSLSAPGRETQYF
TGTGCCAGCAGTTTATCAGCGCCGGGAAGAGAGACCCAGTACTTC
>TRBV12-3/TRBV12-4|.|TRBJ1-2|.
CASSRDRIYGYTF
TGTGCCAGCAGTCGTGACAGGATTTATGGCTACACCTTC
>TRBV6-5|.|TRBJ1-2|.
CASSPTAGNGYTF
TGTGCCAGCAGTCCTACTGCAGGGAATGGCTACACCTTC
>TRBV7-9|.|TRBJ1-1|.
CASSPEPTEAFF
TGTGCCAGCAGCCCTGAGCCCACTGAAGCTTTCTTT
>TRBV2|.|TRBJ1-6|.
CASSEIPPLHF
TGTGCCAGCAGTGAAATTCCGCCCCTCCACTTT
>TRBV6-5|.|TRBJ2-7|.
CASSYEDSTYEQYF
TGTGCCAGCAGTTACGAGGACAGCACCTACGAGCAGTACTTC
>TRBV7-2|once|TRBJ1-1|.
CASSSRLGNTEAFF
TGTGCCAGCAGCTCCCGACTCGGGAACACTGAAGCTTTCTTT
>TRBV16|.|TRBJ1-5|TRBD1
CASSQGGTGDSQPQHF
TGTGCCAGCAGCCAAGGGGGCACAGGGGATAGTCAGCCCCAGCATTTT
>TRBV4-3|.|TRBJ1-1|TRBD1
CASSQDLKGTGGLYTEAFF
TGCGCCAGCAGCCAAGATTTAAAAGGGACAGGGGGCTTGTACACTGAAGCTTTCTTT
>TRBV6-6|.|TRBJ2-3|.
CASSPPGTDTQYF
TGTGCCAGCAGTCCACCCGGGACAGATACGCAGTATTTT
>TRBV7-2|.|TRBJ1-5|.
CASSPTYSVGPQHF
TGTGCCAGCAGCCCGACATATTCCGTGGGGCCCCAGCATTTT
>TRBV5-1|.|TRBJ2-7|TRBD1
CASSFSGTGGYEQYF
TGCGCCAGCAGCTTTTCCGGGACAGGGGGCTACGAGCAGTACTTC
>TRBV5-1|.|TRBJ1-1|TRBD1
CASSLEQGGTEAFF
TGCGCCAGCAGCTTGGAACAGGGGGGCACTGAAGCTTTCTTT
>TRBV30|.|TRBJ2-1|TRBD2
CAWTSLGLAGGNEQFF
TGTGCCTGGACTTCCCTCGGACTAGCGGGGGGCAATGAGCAGTTCTTC
>TRBV11-2|.|TRBJ2-7|.
CASSLVGGYEQYF
TGTGCCAGCAGCTTAGTTGGGGGGTACGAGCAGTACTTC